The count of the clone carrying this TCR beta chain is one. This specimen belongs to a study of control samples from healthy donors and cancer patients. The CDR3 has 15 residues. Germline values: CDR1 MRHNA, CDR2 SNTAGT. V was pared by 0 bases and J by 10 bases, with 6 bases of the junction left unmatched. Profiling relied on immunoSEQ multiplex PCR, and the TCRdb table lists in-frame clones only, not all of them. The sample holds about 170,000 clones, about nine tenths seen once. What was sequenced was blood. The V gene is TRBV6-4, the J gene TRBJ2-1; the match to TRBD2 covers 10 bases. The origin of this receptor is a woman aged 25 to 39 in good health. The CDR3 nucleotides are TGTGCCAGCAGTGACTCGAGTCTAGCGGGAGCCGAGCAGTTCTTC. Translation gives CASSDSSLAGAEQFF.